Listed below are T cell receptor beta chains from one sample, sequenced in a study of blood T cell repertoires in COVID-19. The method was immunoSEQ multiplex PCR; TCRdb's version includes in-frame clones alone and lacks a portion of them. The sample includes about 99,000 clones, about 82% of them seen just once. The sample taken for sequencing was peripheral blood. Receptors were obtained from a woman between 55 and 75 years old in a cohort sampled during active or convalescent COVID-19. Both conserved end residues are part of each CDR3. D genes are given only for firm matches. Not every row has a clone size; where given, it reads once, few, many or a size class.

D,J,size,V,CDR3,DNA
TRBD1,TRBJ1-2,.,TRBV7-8,CASSLNPGGNYGYTF,TGTGCCAGCAGCTTAAACCCAGGGGGCAACTATGGCTACACCTTC
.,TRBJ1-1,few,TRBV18,CASSRTVYEAFF,TGTGCCAGCTCCCGGACAGTCTATGAAGCTTTCTTT
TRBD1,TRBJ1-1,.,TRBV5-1,CASSLGAGGQTEAFF,TGCGCCAGCAGCTTGGGGGCAGGGGGCCAAACTGAAGCTTTCTTT
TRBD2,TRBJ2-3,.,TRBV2,CASTGGDGDTQYF,TGTGCCAGCACGGGGGGGGACGGAGATACGCAGTATTTT
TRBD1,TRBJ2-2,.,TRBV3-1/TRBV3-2,CASSHIGGAPGELFF,TGTGCCAGCAGCCACATAGGGGGCGCCCCCGGGGAGCTGTTTTTT
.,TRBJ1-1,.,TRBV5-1,CASSYYDSLNTEAFF,TGCGCCAGCAGCTACTACGACAGCCTGAACACTGAAGCTTTCTTT
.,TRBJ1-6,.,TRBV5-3,CARSSIEGDSPLHF,TGTGCCAGAAGCTCGATAGAGGGGGATTCACCCCTCCACTTT
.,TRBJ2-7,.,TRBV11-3,CASSLTSSYEQYF,TGTGCCAGCAGCCTCACCAGCTCCTACGAGCAGTACTTC
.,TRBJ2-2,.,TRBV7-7,CASSSQPGRSGELFF,TGTGCTAGCAGCTCCCAGCCAGGCCGTTCCGGGGAGCTGTTTTTT
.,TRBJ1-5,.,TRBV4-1,CASSPDPGGSNQPQHF,TGCGCCAGCAGCCCGGACCCCGGCGGGAGCAATCAGCCCCAGCATTTT
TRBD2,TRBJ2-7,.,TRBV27,CASSFTGTSSSYEQYF,TGTGCCAGCAGTTTTACCGGGACTAGCTCCTCCTACGAGCAGTACTTC
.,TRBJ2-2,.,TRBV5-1,CASSFPGGTNTGELFF,TGCGCCAGCAGCTTCCCCGGGGGAACGAACACCGGGGAGCTGTTTTTT
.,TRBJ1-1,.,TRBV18,CASSPPAGWTEAFF,TGTGCCAGCTCACCACCGGCAGGGTGGACTGAAGCTTTCTTT
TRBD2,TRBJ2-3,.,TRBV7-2,CASSLATSGRVDTQYF,TGTGCCAGCAGCTTAGCGACTAGCGGGAGAGTAGATACGCAGTATTTT
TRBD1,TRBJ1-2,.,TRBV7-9,CASSIGTANYGYTF,TGTGCCAGCAGCATCGGGACAGCTAACTATGGCTACACCTTC
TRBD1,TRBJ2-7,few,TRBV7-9,CASTFVPGQGSEQYF,TGTGCCAGCACCTTTGTGCCGGGACAGGGAAGCGAGCAGTACTTC
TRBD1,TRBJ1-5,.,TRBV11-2,CASSSGGAGQPQHF,TGTGCCAGCAGCTCAGGGGGCGCGGGTCAGCCCCAGCATTTT